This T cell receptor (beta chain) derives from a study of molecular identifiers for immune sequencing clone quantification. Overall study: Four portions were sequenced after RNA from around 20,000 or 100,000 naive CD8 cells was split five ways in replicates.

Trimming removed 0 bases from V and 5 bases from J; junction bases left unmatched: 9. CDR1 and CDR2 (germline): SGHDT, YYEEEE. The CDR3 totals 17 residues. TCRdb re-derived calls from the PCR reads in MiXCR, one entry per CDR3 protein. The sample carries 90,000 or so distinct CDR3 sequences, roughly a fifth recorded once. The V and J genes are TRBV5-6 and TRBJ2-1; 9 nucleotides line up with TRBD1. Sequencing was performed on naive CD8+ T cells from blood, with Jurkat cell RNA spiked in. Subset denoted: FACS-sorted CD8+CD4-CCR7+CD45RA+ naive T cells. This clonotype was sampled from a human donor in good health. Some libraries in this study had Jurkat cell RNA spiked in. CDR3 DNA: TGTGCCAGCAGCTTGGTGGCGGACAGGGGTATCGACAATGAGCAGTTCTTC. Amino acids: CASSLVADRGIDNEQFF.